The 14 T cell receptor beta chains below come from one sample, sequenced in a study of blood T cell repertoires in COVID-19. Libraries were prepared by immunoSEQ multiplex PCR; TCRdb keeps only in-frame clonotypes and omits some of them. This table has about 310,000 clones, about 87% appearing once. The specimen sequenced was PBMCs or T cells enriched from blood (not recorded which). The receptors derive from a woman younger than 30 who had recovered from COVID-19.

The chain has TRBV2 and TRBJ1-1; no reliable D call. Germline V lookup: CDR1 SNHLY, CDR2 FYNNEI. The CDR3 loop spans 12 amino acids. The ends were cut back, 4 bases at V and 0 bases at J, with 3 bases in the middle. The CDR3 coding sequence is TGTGCCAGCAGTGTAATGAACACTGAAGCTTTCTTT. It codes for CASSVMNTEAFF.

As DNA, the CDR3 is TGTGCCAGCAGTTTGGGAGCACTTTATACGCAGTATTTT. Residues: CASSLGALYTQYF. J is TRBJ2-3 and V is TRBV28, with D perhaps TRBD2 (5 bases). The length of the CDR3 is 13 residues. The V end lost 3 bases, the J end lost 7 bases, and 11 bases lay between the germline ends. CDR1 and CDR2 (germline): MDHEN, SYDVKM.

The chain employs TRBV3-1 (or the pseudogene TRBV3-2) and TRBJ1-2; D ambiguous. The CDR3 is made up of 14 amino acids. The V end was cut by 0 bases, the J end by 2 bases, with 7 bases between. Germline values: CDR1 LGHDT, CDR2 YNNKEL (reference sequence). This CDR3 reads CASSQDIMNYGYTF. CDR3 bases: TGTGCCAGCAGCCAAGATATAATGAACTATGGCTACACCTTC.

This rearrangement joins TRBV28 to TRBJ1-5; 7 nucleotides line up with TRBD1. Trimming took 4 bases from V and 0 from J; bases not matched to a gene: 9. Per germline, CDR1 MDHEN and CDR2 SYDVKM. The CDR3 is 17 residues long. The chain's CDR3 is CASSSYGTVYSNQPQHF. The CDR3 nucleotides are TGTGCCAGCAGTTCCTACGGGACAGTTTATAGCAATCAGCCCCAGCATTTT.

This clone has a handful of counts. V gene TRBV4-1 combines with J gene TRBJ1-1; D unclear. Germline CDR1 MGHRA, CDR2 YSYEKL. V was cut by 0 bases and J by 0 bases, with 14 bases left in between. The CDR3 is 17 amino acids. The CDR3 spells CASSQDRTASMNTEAFF. CDR3 nucleotide sequence: TGCGCCAGCAGCCAAGATCGCACAGCAAGCATGAACACTGAAGCTTTCTTT.

The V gene is TRBV10-3, the J gene TRBJ2-2; 10 bases agree with TRBD2. The junction had 4 bases not matched to a gene; V was cut back by 11 bases and J by 1 base. CDR3 length equals 14 residues. The germline V gene encodes CDR1 ENHRY and CDR2 SYGVKD. CDR3 residues: CAVRLAGNTGELFF. CDR3 nucleotide sequence: TGTGCCGTCCGACTAGCGGGGAACACCGGGGAGCTGTTTTTT.

The rearrangement links TRBV7-6 to TRBJ2-5, with a possible D match to TRBD2 (5 bases). The germline V and J ends were trimmed by 0 bases and 5 bases, with 10 bases remaining between them. From germline, CDR1 is SGHVS and CDR2 FNYEAQ. This CDR3 has 14 amino acids. The DNA of the CDR3 is TGTGCCAGCAGCTTAGCGGCGGGCCTGGAGACCCAGTACTTC. This translates into CASSLAAGLETQYF.

The chain links TRBV4-3 to TRBJ2-4, with D possibly matching TRBD1 (5 bases). Trimming stripped 0 bases from V and 6 bases from J, with 12 bases between. The V gene's germline CDR1 is LGHNA and CDR2 YSLEER. The CDR3 covers 15 residues. Written as DNA, the CDR3 is TGCGCCAGCAGCCAAGAGGAGCAGGGCGGAAACATTCAGTACTTC. This codes for CASSQEEQGGNIQYF.

This chain links TRBV21-1 with TRBJ1-3. TRBV21-1 is a pseudogene locus. The CDR3 sequence is 19 residues long. The CDR3 spells CASSKGRNGGTHSGNTIYF. The CDR3 DNA is TGTGCCAGCAGCAAAGGACGGAATGGCGGGACCCACTCTGGAAACACCATATATTTT.

The CDR3 DNA reads as TGTGCCAGTAGTTTCCGGGACAGGGGGCAAGACGAGCAGTTCTTC. It is translated as CASSFRDRGQDEQFF. The chain links TRBV19 to TRBJ2-1; 12 bases are a match to TRBD1. The J segment lost 10 bases and the V segment lost 5 bases, leaving 9 bases of the junction unmatched. Germline CDR1 reads LNHDA; CDR2 reads SQIVND (reference sequence). The CDR3 sequence is 15 residues long.

The J gene is TRBJ2-4, the V gene TRBV27; the D is unclear. This CDR3 contains 19 residues. Trimming pared 0 bases from V and 3 bases from J, leaving 21 bases between. Per the germline V gene, CDR1 is MNHEY and CDR2 is SMNVEV (reference sequence). DNA of the CDR3: TGTGCCAGCAGTTTATCCGCACCCCTATCGGGTTTAGGCAAAAACATTCAGTACTTC. Its translation is CASSLSAPLSGLGKNIQYF.

This chain joins TRBV7-2 and TRBJ2-7; a weak D match, TRBD1 (5 bases). The CDR3 is 15 amino acids. V was cut by 5 bases and J by 2 bases, with 16 bases left in between. Germline-derived CDR1 and CDR2 are SGHTA and FQGNSA. The CDR3 loop reads CASSLSPGNAYEQYF. The CDR3 DNA follows: TGTGCCAGCAGCCTCTCTCCAGGGAACGCCTACGAGCAGTACTTC.

The chain combines TRBV7-3 with TRBJ2-2; 7 bases map to TRBD2. Germline CDR1 is SGHTA and CDR2 is FQGTGA. J lost 4 bases, V lost 5 bases, and 4 bases had no gene match. The CDR3 spans 14 residues. The CDR3 sequence: CASSQRGSTGELFF. The CDR3 nucleotides are TGTGCCAGCAGCCAGCGGGGCTCCACCGGGGAGCTGTTTTTT.

The rearrangement uses TRBV7-9 and TRBJ2-7; TRBD1 matches 8 bases. This CDR3 region has 14 residues. Germline V gives CDR1 SEHNR, CDR2 FQNEAQ (reference sequence). The J segment lost 2 bases and the V segment lost 5 bases, leaving 5 bases of the junction unmatched. CDR3 nucleotides: TGTGCCAGCAGCCGGACAGGGTTCGCCTACGAGCAGTACTTC. It codes for CASSRTGFAYEQYF.